The T cell receptor (beta chain) described here comes from a study of CD8+ T cells in alopecia areata. Stated treatment: oral pan-JAK inhibitor, 5-10 mg twice daily. The germline gives CDR1 PRHDT, CDR2 FYEKMQ (reference sequence). Trimming took off 4 bases at V and 7 bases at J, with 14 bases between the two ends. CDR3 length equals 14 residues. In each case, RNA was isolated and then reverse transcribed into cDNA as the sequencing template. Measured with immunoSEQ multiplex PCR; TCRdb has only the in-frame clones, and not every one. In the table there are roughly 70,000 clones, 25% to 35% of which are singletons.

The chain couples TRBV13 to TRBJ1-5; D is possibly TRBD1 (6 bases). The TCR sequence derives from a human donor with alopecia areata. The sequencing used CD8+ T cells sorted from blood, collected at week 4, from a patient treated with tofacitinib. The CDR3 loop is CASSSRSQGQPQHF. CDR3 nucleotide sequence: TGTGCCAGCAGCTCCAGGTCTCAGGGGCAGCCCCAGCATTTT.